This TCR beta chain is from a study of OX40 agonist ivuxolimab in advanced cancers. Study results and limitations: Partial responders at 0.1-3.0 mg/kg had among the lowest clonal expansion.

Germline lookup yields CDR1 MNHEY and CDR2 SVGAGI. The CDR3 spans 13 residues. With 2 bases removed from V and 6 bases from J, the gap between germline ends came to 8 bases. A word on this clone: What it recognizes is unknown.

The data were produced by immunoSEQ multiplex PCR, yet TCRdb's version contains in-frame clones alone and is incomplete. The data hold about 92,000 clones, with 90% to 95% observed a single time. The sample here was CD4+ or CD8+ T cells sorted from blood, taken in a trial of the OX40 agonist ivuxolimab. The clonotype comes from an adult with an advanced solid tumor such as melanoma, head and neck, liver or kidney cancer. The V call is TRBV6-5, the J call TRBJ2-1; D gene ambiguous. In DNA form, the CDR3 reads TGTGCCAGCAGTTACGGGCAGTCCAATGAGCAGTTCTTC. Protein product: CASSYGQSNEQFF.